These 30 T cell receptor beta chains were all obtained from the same sample, sequenced in a study of T cell responses to AZD1222 COVID-19 vaccine. Profiled with immunoSEQ multiplex PCR; TCRdb holds only in-frame clones, not every one. The sample records fewer than 200,000 clones, 85% to 95% being singletons. This sample comprised peripheral blood, obtained on day 0 of AZD1222 vaccination. Receptors originate from an adult in good health.

The chain combines TRBV28 with TRBJ2-1, with D possibly being TRBD1 (6 bases). The V gene lost 3 bases and the J gene lost 3 bases, with 15 bases spanning the gap. Germline V gene data show CDR1 as MDHEN and CDR2 as SYDVKM. The CDR3 sequence is 16 residues long. The CDR3 protein is CASSLSTGWGYNEQFF. CDR3 nucleotide sequence: TGTGCCAGCAGTTTGAGCACAGGGTGGGGCTACAATGAGCAGTTCTTC.

The chain joins TRBV29-1 to TRBJ2-3; a weak D match, TRBD2 (7 bases). Trimming removed 7 bases from V and 4 bases from J, with 21 bases in between. The CDR3 covers 15 residues. Germline lookup yields CDR1 SQVTM and CDR2 ANQGSEA. CDR3 bases: TGCAGCGCTGGGGGGGTTGGCGGGGGCCCAGATACGCAGTATTTT. Translation gives CSAGGVGGGPDTQYF.

The count of this clone is one. The rearrangement links TRBV12-3 or TRBV12-4 to TRBJ1-2; D remains unclear. The ends were cut back, 3 bases at V and 8 bases at J, with 7 bases in the middle. The CDR3 is made up of 11 amino acids. The CDR3 is CASSFRFGYTF. In DNA, the CDR3 is TGTGCCAGCAGTTTTCGGTTCGGCTACACCTTC.

The DNA for the CDR3 is TGTGCCAGCAGCTTAGCAGGGACAGGGGATGCGAGAGGAAACACCATATATTTT. This codes for CASSLAGTGDARGNTIYF. The chain recombines TRBV7-6 with TRBJ1-3; 10 bases align to TRBD1. The V and J ends lost 0 bases and 4 bases, in that order; junction bases with no gene match: 9. Germline V gene sequence: CDR1 SGHVS, CDR2 FNYEAQ. The CDR3 covers 18 residues. Supplemented by reference TRBV7-6 and TRBJ1-3, the full variable domain reads GAGVSQSPRYKVTKRGQDVALRCDPISGHVSLYWYRQALGQGPEFLTYFNYEAQQDKSGLPNDRFSAERPEGSISTLTIQRTEQRDSAMYRCASSLAGTGDARGNTIYFGEGSWLTVV.

The chain employs TRBV9 and TRBJ1-2; D not resolved. This CDR3 has 13 amino acids. V was trimmed by 4 bases and J by 4 bases, leaving 11 bases between them. The germline CDR1 and CDR2 sequences are SGDLS and YYNGEE. The CDR3 sequence: CASSKDGSYGYTF. Here the CDR3 DNA reads TGTGCCAGCAGCAAAGACGGGAGCTATGGCTACACCTTC. Combining the CDR3 with reference TRBV9 and TRBJ1-2 gives the whole variable domain DSGVTQTPKHLITATGQRVTLRCSPRSGDLSVYWYQQSLDQGLQFLIQYYNGEERAKGNILERFSAQQFPDLHSELNLSSLELGDSALYFCASSKDGSYGYTFGSGTRLTVV.

The chain links TRBV5-5 to TRBJ1-1; D gene uncertain. CDR1 SGHKS and CDR2 YYEKEE come from the germline V gene (reference sequence). This CDR3 has 14 amino acids. Trimming removed 6 bases at V and 1 base at J, with 13 bases between. The CDR3 spells CASNFWTENTEAFF. The CDR3 DNA follows: TGTGCCAGCAACTTCTGGACGGAGAACACTGAAGCTTTCTTT.

The genes are TRBV3-1 (or the pseudogene TRBV3-2) and TRBJ1-1; D possibly corresponds to TRBD1 (5 bases). This CDR3 comprises 18 residues. Germline CDR1 reads LGHDT; CDR2 reads YNNKEL (reference sequence). Trimming stripped 3 bases from V and 7 bases from J, with 27 bases between. CDR3 region: CASSHPSVRGVFEVEAFF. The CDR3 nucleotides are TGTGCCAGCAGCCATCCCTCTGTGAGGGGAGTGTTTGAGGTTGAAGCTTTCTTT.

This clone was seen just once. The chain carries TRBV6-5 and TRBJ2-3; weak D call: TRBD2 (7 bases). Trimming took 7 bases from V and 5 from J, leaving 13 bases between them. This CDR3 is 13 amino acids long. Germline CDR1 MNHEY, CDR2 SVGAGI. As DNA, the CDR3 is TGTGCCAGCACTCACAGGGAGGGAGATACGCAGTATTTT. Protein product: CASTHREGDTQYF.

The V call is TRBV15, the J call TRBJ1-1, with no clear D. The CDR3 loop spans 13 amino acids. V lost 0 bases, J lost 1 base, and 3 bases lay in between. Germline CDR1 LNHNV, CDR2 YYDKDF (reference sequence). The CDR3 is CATSREQNTEAFF. The DNA of the CDR3 is TGTGCCACCAGCAGAGAACAGAACACTGAAGCTTTCTTT. The full variable domain, its missing parts supplied by reference TRBV15 and TRBJ1-1, is DAMVIQNPRYQVTQFGKPVTLSCSQTLNHNVMYWYQQKSSQAPKLLFHYYDKDFNNEADTPDNFQSRRPNTSFCFLDIRSPGLGDTAMYLCATSREQNTEAFFGQGTRLTVV.

The V call is TRBV19, the J call TRBJ2-7; 8 nucleotides align to TRBD1. CDR3 length: 14 residues. Germline V CDR1 and CDR2: LNHDA, SQIVND (reference sequence). V was pared by 3 bases and J by 5 bases, with 6 bases of the junction left unmatched. As DNA, the CDR3 is TGTGCCAGTAGTATTCGGACAGGGAAGGACGAGCAGTACTTC. It codes for CASSIRTGKDEQYF.

The chain couples TRBV28 to TRBJ1-2, with D possibly being TRBD1 (5 bases). There are 14 residues in the CDR3. Germline V lookup: CDR1 MDHEN, CDR2 SYDVKM. Trimming cost V 7 bases and J 5 bases, with 17 bases left between them. CDR3 sequence: CASNRDGGSYGYTF. The CDR3 DNA reads as TGTGCCAGCAACCGGGACGGAGGATCTTATGGCTACACCTTC.

The V gene is TRBV10-3, the J gene TRBJ2-5; 8 bases align to TRBD1. The CDR3 contains 13 residues. Looked up from germline, CDR1 is ENHRY and CDR2 is SYGVKD. Trimming at V came to 6 bases and at J to 5 bases, leaving 5 bases not matched to a gene. The CDR3 DNA reads TGTGCCATCAGGGACAGGGACTCGGAGACCCAGTACTTC. As protein: CAIRDRDSETQYF.

The chain is built from TRBV19 and TRBJ1-1; 7 bases fit TRBD1. Germline V gene data show CDR1 as LNHDA and CDR2 as SQIVND (reference sequence). The CDR3 loop spans 13 amino acids. With 9 bases clipped from V and 0 bases from J, the junction kept 4 bases outside the gene matches. CDR3 nucleotides: TGTGCCAGCGGGGACAGACTGAACACTGAAGCTTTCTTT. It codes for CASGDRLNTEAFF.

J is TRBJ1-1 and V is TRBV29-1, with a tentative D call TRBD1 (5 bases). This CDR3 spans 12 amino acids. V lost 8 bases, J lost 2 bases, and 12 bases lay in between. CDR1 and CDR2 (germline): SQVTM, ANQGSEA. The CDR3 DNA follows: TGCAGCTCCGGAGACAGAAACACTGAAGCTTTCTTT. Protein sequence: CSSGDRNTEAFF.

The V and J genes are TRBV19 and TRBJ1-1; the match to TRBD1 covers 7 bases. The length of the CDR3 is 15 residues. V shed 4 bases, J shed 0 bases, and the junction held 5 bases outside the gene matches. Germline values: CDR1 LNHDA, CDR2 SQIVND (reference sequence). The CDR3 sequence: CASSTKGTVNTEAFF. CDR3 in DNA: TGTGCCAGTAGTACCAAGGGGACAGTGAACACTGAAGCTTTCTTT.

The rearrangement joins TRBV12-3 or TRBV12-4 to TRBJ1-2; no definite D call. With 7 bases removed from V and 2 bases from J, the gap between germline ends came to 11 bases. The CDR3 runs 13 residues. CDR3 DNA sequence: TGTGCCAGCAATCTAGGACGGAACTATGGCTACACCTTC. It is translated as CASNLGRNYGYTF.

The rearrangement joins TRBV6-1 to TRBJ2-7; D could derive from TRBD1 or TRBD2 (6 bases each). Germline loops: CDR1 MNHNS, CDR2 SASEGT. Trimming took 0 bases from V and 9 from J, leaving 24 bases between them. This CDR3 contains 17 residues. CDR3 sequence: CASSEALDRGPRVGQYF. The CDR3 nucleotides read TGTGCCAGCAGTGAAGCCCTCGACCGGGGGCCTCGCGTGGGGCAGTACTTC.

The chain has TRBV19 and TRBJ1-1; possible D gene TRBD1, 6 bases. Germline V gene sequence: CDR1 LNHDA, CDR2 SQIVND (reference sequence). Trimming left V 7 bases short and J 9 bases short, with 15 bases between. The CDR3 length is 12 residues. CDR3 in DNA: TGTGCCAGTACCTCCCCACAGGGAAAAGCTTTCTTT. It specifies CASTSPQGKAFF.

This rearrangement joins TRBV6-5 to TRBJ1-3, with TRBD1 as a possible D gene (5 bases). The CDR3 has 14 amino acids. The germline gives CDR1 MNHEY, CDR2 SVGAGI. Trimming pared 4 bases from V and 0 bases from J, leaving 7 bases between. This chain's CDR3 is CASSFDSSGNTIYF. The CDR3 coding sequence is TGTGCCAGCAGTTTCGACAGCTCTGGAAACACCATATATTTT.

The CDR3 DNA follows: TGTGCCAGCAGTACTGGGACTGAAGCTTTCTTT. Translating it yields CASSTGTEAFF. V usage is TRBV12-3 or TRBV12-4 and J usage is TRBJ1-1; D gene uncertain. Trimming removed 5 bases from V and 5 bases from J, with 6 bases in between. The CDR3 is made up of 11 amino acids.

The V call is TRBV19, the J call TRBJ1-6, with D unclear. Germline-derived CDR1 and CDR2 are LNHDA and SQIVND (reference sequence). This CDR3 has 15 amino acids. V was shortened by 5 bases and J by 8 bases, with 16 bases between the two germline ends. The CDR3 is CASSLEHYGDSPLHF. The DNA for the CDR3 is TGTGCCAGTAGTCTCGAGCATTACGGGGATTCACCCCTCCACTTT.

The rearrangement links TRBV7-3 to TRBJ2-3, with no clear D. Trimming shortened V by 4 bases and J by 1 base, and 6 bases separated the two germline ends. The CDR3 totals 13 residues. Germline V gene sequence: CDR1 SGHTA, CDR2 FQGTGA. The CDR3 reads CASSSRGTDTQYF. In nucleotides, the CDR3 is TGTGCCAGCAGCTCCCGGGGCACAGATACGCAGTATTTT.

The chain recombines TRBV11-2 with TRBJ2-5; the D call may be TRBD1 or TRBD2 (5 bases each). Trimming shortened V by 2 bases and J by 6 bases, and 19 bases separated the two germline ends. From germline, CDR1 is SGHAT and CDR2 FQNNGV. The CDR3 is 16 residues long. The CDR3: CASSLRLAGSMKTQYF. CDR3 sequence (DNA): TGTGCCAGCAGCTTACGCTTAGCAGGGAGTATGAAGACCCAGTACTTC.

This clone was counted only a few times. The J gene is TRBJ1-2, the V gene TRBV6-4; 8 bases fit TRBD1. In germline, CDR1 is MRHNA, CDR2 SNTAGT. V shed 3 bases, J shed 8 bases, and the junction held 8 bases outside the gene matches. This CDR3 is built from 14 residues. In DNA, the CDR3 is TGTGCCAGCAGTGAAGTTGGCAGGGGGCACGGCTACACCTTC. Translating it yields CASSEVGRGHGYTF.

The genes are TRBV28 and TRBJ2-2, with 9 nucleotides matching TRBD1. This CDR3 has 17 residues. Trimming cost V 5 bases and J 1 base; bases outside gene matches: 8. Germline CDR1 reads MDHEN; CDR2 reads SYDVKM. CDR3 DNA: TGTGCCAGCAGTGCGTCACCGGGACAGGGGAACACCGGGGAGCTGTTTTTT. Its protein is CASSASPGQGNTGELFF. Looking up the rest from reference TRBV28 and TRBJ2-2 gives the full variable domain: DVKVTQSSRYLVKRTGEKVFLECVQDMDHENMFWYRQDPGLGLRLIYFSYDVKMKEKGDIPEGYSVSREKKERFSLILESASTNQTSMYLCASSASPGQGNTGELFFGEGSRLTVL.

This sequence joins TRBV20-1 and TRBJ2-2; unclear D gene. The CDR3 is 16 amino acids. Trimming stripped 3 bases from V and 0 bases from J, with 14 bases between. Germline CDR1 reads DFQATT; CDR2 reads SNEGSKA (reference sequence). CDR3 sequence reads: CSASAYRLTNTGELFF. CDR3 nucleotide sequence: TGCAGTGCTAGTGCGTATAGGCTGACGAACACCGGGGAGCTGTTTTTT.

The gene calls are TRBV6-5 and TRBJ1-1, with 9 bases aligning to TRBD1. The CDR3 is made up of 15 amino acids. V lost 6 bases and J lost 0; bases outside the gene matches: 5. The germline V gene has CDR1 MNHEY and CDR2 SVGAGI. The CDR3 sequence: CASRRQGGLNTEAFF. CDR3 DNA sequence: TGTGCCAGCAGGAGACAGGGGGGATTGAACACTGAAGCTTTCTTT.

This clone showed up just once. This chain joins TRBV5-1 and TRBJ2-5; D gene unclear. V was clipped by 4 bases and J by 3 bases, with 13 bases between them. Germline CDR1 is SGHRS and CDR2 is YFSETQ. CDR3 length: 14 amino acids. This CDR3 reads CASSNGPAEETQYF. CDR3 in DNA: TGCGCCAGCAGCAACGGGCCTGCCGAAGAGACCCAGTACTTC.

This rearrangement joins TRBV27 to TRBJ1-2; 8 bases agree with TRBD1. The CDR3 covers 16 residues. V lost 5 bases and J lost 2; bases outside the gene matches: 10. CDR1 is MNHEY, CDR2 SMNVEV, per germline (reference sequence). DNA of the CDR3: TGTGCCAGCAGTCCCGAATCCAGGGGGCGCAACTATGGCTACACCTTC. Its protein product is CASSPESRGRNYGYTF.

Comment on this clone: Other DNA sequences in the sample encode the same CDR3. The V call is TRBV30, the J call TRBJ2-3, with D unresolved. Germline V gene sequence: CDR1 GTSNPN, CDR2 SVGIG (reference sequence). V gave up 0 bases and J gave up 4 bases, with 5 bases separating them. This CDR3 is 12 amino acids long. The CDR3 DNA reads TGTGCCTGGAGTGTAATGGCAGATACGCAGTATTTT. This sequence encodes CAWSVMADTQYF.